The source of this T cell receptor beta chain is a study of shared clonotypes between healthy human individuals (dated by TCRdb to 2018 to 2020). Some background on the complete study: A few men and a couple of women, aged 18 to 49 years, made up the cohort. To increase sequencing depth and limit assay-specific biases, different laboratories used diverse techniques to prepare libraries and sequence TCR repertoires. Blood TCR repertoires of about five healthy adults were deeply sequenced to estimate repertoire size and the extent of clonotype sharing between individuals. Between about 0.94 and 8.9 billion PBMCs per donor were obtained by leukapheresis. For each donor, CD4 naive and CD4 memory were each given three plates, CD8 naive was given two plates, and CD8 memory was given one plate. General conclusions and limits of the study: Pairwise subsampling led to the expectation that sequencing depth would affect the degree of clonotype sharing among donors. Sampling was restricted to blood, and TCR repertoires in tissues likely differ from the TCR repertoires found in blood. Compared with non-shared clonotypes, the clonotypes found in all four sorted-subset donors had higher generation probabilities. Rarefaction of sorted-subset datasets indicated incomplete sequencing despite the large sequencing depth. Naive subsets generally had larger estimated clonotype richness than memory subsets did. Sharing across several donors was observed for about 5% of naive CD4, about 4% of naive CD8, over 2% of memory CD4, and approximately 0.41% of memory CD8 clonotypes. Because the study included a small number of donors, the genetic and exposure-history diversity represented was limited.

In this sample, this clone turned up a few times. No cognate antigen has been identified for it. Compared with germline, one end of the junction differs, possibly owing to a read error. The donors were healthy, HIV-negative adults who had no recently reported acute infections or vaccinations. All donors were Caucasian adults living in Nashville, Tennessee, USA. CD4+ T cells were enriched by magnetic negative selection; naive cells were then positively selected on CD45RA, and the negative fraction formed the memory subset. After blood collection by leukapheresis, PBMCs were isolated using Ficoll-Histopaque density gradient centrifugation and then cryopreserved in the vapor phase of liquid nitrogen. Purity and quantity of every magnetically sorted T cell population were checked by analytical flow cytometry. Each sorted fraction had its genomic DNA isolated and then quantified by UV absorbance on a Nanodrop 2000c.

The CDR3 starts with the cysteine, ends with the phenylalanine, and has 13 residues. CDR3 DNA only is kept here, 39 bases in frame from base 1. CDR1 and CDR2 are drawn from the germline V gene (reference sequence): SSHAT, FNYEAQ. Using the deep immunoSEQ assay, multiplex PCR amplified TCR CDR3 regions from genomic DNA. Genomic DNA extracted from each cell subset was distributed evenly over all wells of several immunoSEQ 96-well plates, and each plate served as one replicate. For sorted subsets, each replicate PCR was loaded with approximately 0.2 ug genomic DNA, equivalent to about 30,000 T cell genomes. Purified libraries were quantified with a Qubit 3.0 fluorometer, sized on a Bioanalyzer 2100, and re-quantified with the KAPA Library Quantification kit. A separate single-read 150-cycle Illumina NextSeq 550 flow cell was used to sequence each immunoSEQ 96-well plate. The original methods were these. The immunoSEQ output contained only junctional sequences without quality scores, so filtering could not match that applied to full-length reads. To assign V/J genes and CDR3, sequences were annotated using PyIR, a Python wrapper for IgBLAST v1.9, with IMGT germline references. Reads were filtered out if the reads had weak V/J assignments (E-value above 1e-6), no CDR3, stop codons, out-of-frame junctions, or ambiguous translated residues. V3J clonotypes were defined as sequences sharing an identical inferred V gene, J gene, and CDR3 amino acid sequence. Percentage overlap between repertoires was computed as shared unique clonotypes divided by the size of the smaller repertoire. Three approaches were used to assess repertoire richness: RTK rarefaction, the Chao1 estimator, and Recon v2.1 estimates of unobserved clonotypes. For all TCRbeta clonotypes obtained by the gDNA method from a handful of donors, generation probabilities were computed with OLGA. Here the immuneACCESS table is served through TCRdb, limited to in-frame sequences with V and J called. Missing clones are a known gap in these copies; in checked studies unresolved V genes cover under half, and the rest lacks a known reason. V, J and clone size were drawn from that table, and D and trimming were deduced from the DNA. The sample records around 2,000,000 clones, 90% to 95% of which are singletons. The top ten clonotypes cover roughly 0.13% of the sample.

The chain uses TRBV7-7 and TRBJ2-5, and perhaps TRBD2 as D gene, on 5 matching bases. Sequenced input: naive CD4+ T cells sorted from blood. The cell subset or site tag for this specimen amounts to: CD45RA+ positively selected. The clonotype was recovered from a man aged 18 to 35 in good health. The CDR3 reads as follows: CASSLAPGETQYF. The DNA sequence reads TGTGCTAGCAGCTTAGCCCCGGGGGAGACCCAGTACTTC. Supplemented by the reference TRBV7-7 and TRBJ2-5 proteins around the CDR3, the complete variable domain is GAGVSQSPRYKVTKRGQDVTLRCDPISSHATLYWYQQALGQGPEFLTYFNYEAQPDKSGLPSDRFSAERPEGSISTLTIQRTEQRDSAMYRCASSLAPGETQYFGPGTRLLVL.